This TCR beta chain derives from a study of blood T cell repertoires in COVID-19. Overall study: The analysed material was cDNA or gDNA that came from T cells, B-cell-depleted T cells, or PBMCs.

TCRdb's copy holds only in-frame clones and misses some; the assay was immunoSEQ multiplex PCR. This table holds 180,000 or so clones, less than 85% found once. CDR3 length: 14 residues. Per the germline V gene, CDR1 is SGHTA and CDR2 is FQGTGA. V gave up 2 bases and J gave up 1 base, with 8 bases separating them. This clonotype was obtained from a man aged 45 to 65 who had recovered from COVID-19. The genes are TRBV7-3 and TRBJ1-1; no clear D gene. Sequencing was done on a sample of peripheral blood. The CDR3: CASSLYSGNTEAFF. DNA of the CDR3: TGTGCCAGCAGCTTATATTCGGGGAACACTGAAGCTTTCTTT.